A selection of T cell receptor beta chains follows, all from one sample in a study of shared clonotypes between healthy human individuals. TCRdb keeps only in-frame clones here, not all; method: immunoSEQ multiplex PCR. The sample yields 950,000 to 1,200,000 clones, approximately 80% seen once. Source material: memory CD4+ T cells from PBMCs. Source of these receptors: a man aged 18 to 29 in good health. Some clones in this sample may be carry-over from other donors' samples. Each CDR3 is given with its conserved first and last residue. D genes are given only for firm matches. A clone size is listed for some rows: how often the clone was seen (once, few, many), or a class if it is expanded.

clone_size,v_call,d_call,j_call,cdr3_aa,cdr3_nt
.,TRBV7-9,.,TRBJ1-1,CAASIRGTEAFF,TGTGCCGCGTCAATCAGGGGCACTGAAGCTTTCTTT
.,TRBV18,.,TRBJ1-2,CASSPDQGNGYTF,TGTGCCAGCTCACCCGACCAGGGTAATGGCTACACCTTC
.,TRBV12-5,TRBD1,TRBJ1-4,CASGSKQGPLATNEKLFF,TGTGCTAGTGGTTCCAAACAGGGGCCCCTTGCAACTAATGAAAAACTGTTTTTT
.,TRBV6-6,TRBD1,TRBJ1-1,CASRTQGTAGYTEAFF,TGTGCCAGCAGAACACAGGGGACCGCGGGGTACACTGAAGCTTTCTTT
.,TRBV7-9,.,TRBJ1-1,CASSLKQGTEAFF,TGTGCCAGCAGCTTAAAACAGGGCACTGAAGCTTTCTTT
.,TRBV7-9,.,TRBJ2-2,CASSPRGGPGELFF,TGTGCCAGCAGCCCACGAGGGGGTCCGGGGGAGCTGTTTTTT
.,TRBV9,.,TRBJ2-7,CASSVVGDQSEQYF,TGTGCCAGCAGCGTAGTTGGGGACCAGTCCGAGCAGTACTTC
.,TRBV20-1,.,TRBJ2-1,CSASGQREQFF,TGCAGTGCTAGCGGTCAGAGGGAGCAGTTCTTC
.,TRBV7-3,TRBD2,TRBJ2-7,CASSLTPGAGVEQYF,TGTGCCAGCAGCTTAACTCCCGGAGCGGGAGTCGAGCAGTACTTC
.,TRBV18,.,TRBJ1-2,CASSPDNPNYGYTF,TGTGCCAGCTCACCAGACAACCCCAACTATGGCTACACCTTC
.,TRBV9,TRBD2,TRBJ2-1,CASSEGTSSNEQFF,TGTGCCAGCAGCGAAGGGACTAGTTCCAATGAGCAGTTCTTC
.,TRBV7-2,.,TRBJ2-1,CASSFDSNEQFF,TGTGCCAGCAGCTTCGACAGCAATGAGCAGTTCTTC
.,TRBV11-2,.,TRBJ2-1,CASSPRQANYNEQFF,TGTGCCAGCAGCCCCAGACAGGCAAACTACAATGAGCAGTTCTTC
.,TRBV20-1,.,TRBJ2-3,CSASPEDTQYF,TGCAGTGCTTCTCCAGAAGATACGCAGTATTTT
.,TRBV7-8,.,TRBJ1-5,CASSSSTSRPQHF,TGTGCCAGCAGCTCTTCTACGTCCCGTCCCCAGCATTTT
few,TRBV2,TRBD1,TRBJ2-5,CASSEGGRGQETQYF,TGTGCCAGCAGTGAAGGGGGCAGGGGGCAGGAGACCCAGTACTTC
few,TRBV30,.,TRBJ1-3,CAWSVENTIYF,TGTGCCTGGAGTGTTGAGAACACCATATATTTT
.,TRBV28,.,TRBJ2-2,CASRRARGPTGELFF,TGTGCCAGCAGACGCGCCCGCGGACCCACCGGGGAGCTGTTTTTT
.,TRBV5-1,TRBD1,TRBJ1-2,CASSSKVTGGQSNGYTF,TGCGCCAGCAGCTCGAAAGTGACAGGGGGCCAGTCGAATGGCTACACCTTC
.,TRBV14,TRBD1,TRBJ2-7,CASKTIQGDEQYF,TGTGCCAGCAAGACGATACAGGGGGACGAGCAGTACTTC
.,TRBV29-1,.,TRBJ2-1,CSTVLDEQFF,TGCAGCACTGTACTCGATGAGCAGTTCTTC
.,TRBV18,.,TRBJ2-7,CASSIQGNEQYF,TGTGCCAGCTCAATACAGGGTAACGAGCAGTACTTC
.,TRBV7-2,.,TRBJ2-2,CASSFTGELFF,TGTGCCAGCAGCTTTACCGGGGAGCTGTTTTTT
.,TRBV5-1,.,TRBJ2-5,CASRTGTVETQYF,TGCGCCAGCAGAACTGGGACCGTGGAGACCCAGTACTTC
.,TRBV10-1,.,TRBJ2-3,CASSGGVDGREYTDTQYF,TGCGCCAGCAGTGGGGGAGTGGATGGGCGAGAATACACAGATACGCAGTATTTT
.,TRBV4-1,.,TRBJ2-7,CASSQARLYEQYF,TGCGCCAGCAGCCAAGCGCGGCTCTACGAGCAGTACTTC
.,TRBV19,TRBD1,TRBJ2-6,CASSMVRGPVLPGANVLTF,TGTGCCAGTAGTATGGTGAGGGGGCCTGTTCTCCCTGGGGCCAACGTCCTGACTTTC
.,TRBV28,.,TRBJ1-3,CASSFLGGGPGNTIYF,TGTGCCAGCAGTTTTTTAGGGGGGGGACCTGGAAACACCATATATTTT
.,TRBV2,.,TRBJ1-1,CASTLNTNTEAFF,TGTGCCAGCACCTTAAATACGAACACTGAAGCTTTCTTT
few,TRBV7-9,.,TRBJ1-2,CASSLEARPGYTF,TGTGCCAGCAGCTTAGAGGCGAGACCTGGCTACACCTTC
.,TRBV2,.,TRBJ2-7,CASTQGTYEQYF,TGTGCCAGCACCCAGGGGACCTACGAGCAGTACTTC
once,TRBV30,.,TRBJ2-5,CAWSVPTGGVETQYF,TGTGCCTGGAGTGTACCCACCGGAGGGGTCGAGACCCAGTACTTC
.,TRBV5-1,.,TRBJ2-5,CASSLADGHQETQYF,TGCGCCAGCAGCTTGGCCGATGGGCACCAAGAGACCCAGTACTTC
.,TRBV5-4,.,TRBJ1-2,CASSLDRVRGYTF,TGTGCCAGCAGCCTGGACCGGGTCCGTGGCTACACCTTC
.,TRBV4-2,TRBD2,TRBJ2-1,CASSQDRASGSRFAYNEQFF,TGTGCCAGCAGCCAAGATCGAGCTAGCGGGAGTAGGTTCGCCTACAATGAGCAGTTCTTC
.,TRBV9,TRBD1,TRBJ1-5,CASSYQGDQPQHF,TGTGCCAGCAGCTACCAGGGGGATCAGCCCCAGCATTTT
once,TRBV7-8,TRBD1,TRBJ1-2,CASSLVAGGYYGYTF,TGTGCCAGCAGCTTAGTTGCAGGGGGTTACTATGGCTACACCTTC